The subject of this entry is one TCR beta chain. The antigen remains unidentified. Vbeta (60) and Jbeta (13) primers were used in the PCR. The data were produced by immunoSEQ multiplex PCR, yet TCRdb's version contains in-frame clones alone and is incomplete. The table records some 220,000 clones, approximately 78% of them present only once. This sample was included in a study of cytomegalovirus exposure and HLA in healthy donors. Germline V gene lookup returns CDR1 LNHDA and CDR2 SQIVND (reference sequence). CDR3 length: 14 residues. Trimming removed 3 bases from V and 6 bases from J, with 14 bases in between. The study, taken as a whole, reports: Analysis performed later found roughly 17,000 TCR beta sequences associated with HLA alleles at 0.05 false discovery rate. DRB1 had the most TCR associations and HLA-C the fewest, a later analysis found, with rates varying by HLA locus. V segments that were indistinguishable, TRBV6-2 and TRBV6-3 among them, were omitted from analysis.

The chain employs TRBV19 and TRBJ1-2; D is perhaps TRBD1 (5 bases). The origin of this receptor is a boy younger than 18 in good health and CMV-seronegative. Material: PBMCs. The CDR3 DNA follows: TGTGCCAGTAGTATTGCCCGGGGGGGGGATGGCTACACCTTC. It translates to CASSIARGGDGYTF.